In its sample, the clone carrying this T cell receptor (beta chain) was seen a few times. The antigen is unknown. Sequence at one end of the junction differs from germline and may be a read error. The data were taken from a study of cytomegalovirus exposure and HLA in healthy donors. Study as a whole: As an earlier analysis found, around 170 million T cells yielded about 120 million unique TCR beta sequences. Unique TCRs numbering roughly 80 million, obtained from HLA-typed donors, made up an early data release.

The PCR contained 60 Vbeta and 13 Jbeta primers. Sequencing was performed with immunoSEQ multiplex PCR; in TCRdb, only in-frame clones are kept and a portion is missing. The top ten hold around 6% of the sample, which has about 120,000 clones, over 6.5% seen once. Study-level points and caveats: Later analysis indicated greater clonal expansion among HLA-associated TCR beta chains than among equally common other chains. The authors judged a highly shared variant cluster likely a sequencing artifact.

The CDR3 is made up of 16 amino acids. Germline assignment: CDR1 SNHLY and CDR2 FYNNEI. The chain is built from TRBV2 and TRBJ2-7, with D unresolved. The sample consisted of PBMCs. The source of this sequence is a woman between 40 and 55 years old in good health and CMV-seropositive. CDR3 amino acids: CTSSEENTLSSYEQYF. The CDR3 nucleotides read TGTACCAGCAGCGAGGAAAACACCCTGAGCTCCTACGAGCAGTACTTC.